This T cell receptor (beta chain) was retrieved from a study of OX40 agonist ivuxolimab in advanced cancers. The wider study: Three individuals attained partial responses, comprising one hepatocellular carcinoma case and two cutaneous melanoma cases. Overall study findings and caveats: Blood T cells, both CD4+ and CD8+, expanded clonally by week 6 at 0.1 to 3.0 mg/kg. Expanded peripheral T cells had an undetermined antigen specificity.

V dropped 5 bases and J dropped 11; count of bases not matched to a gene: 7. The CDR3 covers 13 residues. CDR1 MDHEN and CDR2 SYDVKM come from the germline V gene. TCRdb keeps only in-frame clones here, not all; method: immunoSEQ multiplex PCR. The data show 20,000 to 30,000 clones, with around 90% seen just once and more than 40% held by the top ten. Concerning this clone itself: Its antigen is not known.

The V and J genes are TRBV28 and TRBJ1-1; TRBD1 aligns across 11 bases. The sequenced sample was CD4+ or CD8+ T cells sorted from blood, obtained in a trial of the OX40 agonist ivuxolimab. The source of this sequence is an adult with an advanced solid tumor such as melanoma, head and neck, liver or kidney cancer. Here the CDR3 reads CASSDGTGGHAFF. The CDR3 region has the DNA TGTGCCAGCAGTGACGGGACAGGGGGACACGCTTTCTTT.